Sequencing of this T cell receptor beta chain was carried out in a study of glioma-infiltrating T cells. Findings and caveats of the study: Tissue and blood shared very few CDR3 sequences. Above-expected tissue-blood divergence occurred in all gliomas, most in low-grade ones.

TCR alpha and beta CDR3 regions were amplified from RNA using iRepertoire nested multiplex PCR. One-step reverse transcription and amplification started from approximately 100-400 ng of tissue mRNA or PBMC total RNA. TCRdb fed the multiplex PCR reads into MiXCR, producing one record per CDR3 protein. Found here are roughly 16,000 distinct CDR3 sequences, nearly 60% of them singletons; the top ten hold 42%. The sample holds a few counts of this clonotype. Its antigen is not identified. Trimming removed 2 bases at V and 0 bases at J, with 3 bases between. CDR3 length: 12 residues. Germline V gene sequence: CDR1 DFQATT, CDR2 SNEGSKA (reference sequence).

V usage is TRBV20-1 and J usage is TRBJ2-3; D remains ambiguous. Sequencing was performed on glioma tissue, nonneoplastic brain tissue, or PBMCs (not recorded which). The TCR comes from a human donor with low-grade glioma or glioblastoma, undergoing nonglioma brain surgery, or in good health (not recorded which). The CDR3 region has the DNA TGCAGTGCTAGATCCAGCACAGATACGCAGTATTTT. It codes for CSARSSTDTQYF.